This section outlines one TCR beta chain sequence together with its context. Its specificity is not known. The entry originates in a study of blood T cells in healthy people across ages. Study-wide points: The study found more naive CD4+ cells and higher diversity in long-lived than aged donors.

Germline V gene lookup returns CDR1 SNHLY and CDR2 FYNNEI. The CDR3 is 11 residues long. V lost 4 bases and J 7 bases, leaving 4 bases between the germline ends. Using a J-beta primer mix together with a sample-barcoded 5' primer, a second PCR was run for roughly 6 to 12 cycles. TCRdb redid the calling of the 5' RACE reads with MiXCR, one entry per CDR3 protein. The sample contains roughly 900,000 distinct CDR3 sequences, roughly 52% of which appear only once. The sequencing sample was made of blood. This chain connects TRBV2 to TRBJ1-4; D call uncertain. This receptor was identified in a man between 25 and 39 years old in good health. In DNA form, the CDR3 reads TGTGCCAGCAGTGTTTCTGAAAAACTGTTTTTT. It codes for CASSVSEKLFF.